These 16 T cell receptor beta chains came from one sample sequenced in a study of tumor-infiltrating lymphocytes in primary liver carcinoma. Blood RNA originated from unsorted whole blood, with germline DNA additionally extracted. Synthesis of TCR beta cDNA was carried out from 500 ng total RNA with a constant-region primer. The TCR beta library was amplified through three nested multiplex PCR rounds in a modified ARM-PCR procedure. With TRBV1-TRBV30 forward primers and a C-beta reverse primer, the first two PCR rounds were run for around 11 cycles each. TCRdb passed the multiplex PCR reads through MiXCR, listing each CDR3 protein once. In the table there are a few hundred thousand distinct CDR3 sequences, 58% of which are singletons. Sequencing was done on a sample of peripheral blood. All receptors derive from a woman under 40 with primary liver carcinoma and hepatitis B virus infection.

V is TRBV30 and J is TRBJ1-1; tentatively, D is TRBD1 (5 bases). Germline V gene lookup returns CDR1 GTSNPN and CDR2 SVGIG (reference sequence). Trimming removed 7 bases at V and 3 bases at J, with 9 bases between. The CDR3 length is 11 residues. CDR3 in amino acids: CALKGDTEAFF. Written as DNA, the CDR3 is TGTGCCTTAAAAGGGGACACTGAAGCTTTCTTT. The full variable domain, rest sourced from reference TRBV30 and TRBJ1-1, is SQTIHQWPATLVQPVGSPLSLECTVEGTSNPNLYWYRQAAGRGLQLLFYSVGIGQISSEVPQNLSASRPQDRQFILSSKKLLLSDSGFYLCALKGDTEAFFGQGTRLTVV.

On this clonotype itself: Given a much more abundant clone one base away, this may be a read error. In DNA, the CDR3 is TGTGCCAGCGGTTACTCCTATGGACAGCTGCAAGAGACCCAGTACTTC. Protein product: CASGYSYGQLQETQYF. V and J are TRBV6-2 or TRBV6-3 and TRBJ2-5; a possible D gene is TRBD1 (6 bases). CDR1 MNHEY and CDR2 SVGEGT come from the germline V gene. The CDR3 is made up of 16 amino acids.

Note on this clonotype: A much larger clone lies a single base off, so this may be a read error. The chain combines TRBV5-1 with TRBJ1-6; D is uncertain. The CDR3 length is 14 residues. Per germline, CDR1 SGHRS and CDR2 YFSETQ. CDR3 loop: CAGSFGRDNSPLHF. CDR3 nucleotide sequence: TGCGCCGGCAGCTTCGGACGGGATAATTCACCCCTCCACTTT. The full variable domain, in which reference TRBV5-1 and TRBJ1-6 provide the parts outside the CDR3, is KAGVTQTPRYLIKTRGQQVTLSCSPISGHRSVSWYQQTPGQGLQFLFEYFSETQRNKGNFPGRFSGRQFSNSRSEMNVSTLELGDSALYLCAGSFGRDNSPLHFGNGTRLTVT.

As for this clonotype: A much larger clonotype is one base distant, so this may be a read error. The rearrangement joins TRBV29-1 to TRBJ1-1; D is undetermined. CDR1 and CDR2 (germline): SQVTM, ANQGSEA. The CDR3 is made up of 12 amino acids. The CDR3 region has the DNA TGCAGGGTTGCTCCAGAGAACACTGAAGCTTTCTTT. Residues: CRVAPENTEAFF.

This clonotype was seen more than once but under ten times. This chain uses TRBV6-1 with TRBJ2-6; tentatively, D is TRBD1 (5 bases). Trimming left V 8 bases short and J 0 bases short, with 11 bases between. CDR3 length: 15 residues. CDR1 MNHNS and CDR2 SASEGT come from the germline V gene. CDR3 sequence (DNA): TGTGCCAGCTGCAGGGCCTCCTCTGGGGCCAACGTCCTGACTTTC. Translating gives CASCRASSGANVLTF.

The chain links TRBV5-5 to TRBJ2-7, with TRBD1 matching 7 bases. Trimming at V came to 3 bases and at J to 1 base, leaving 7 bases not matched to a gene. CDR1 SGHKS and CDR2 YYEKEE come from the germline V gene (reference sequence). CDR3 length: 15 amino acids. In DNA, the CDR3 is TGTGCCAGCAGCTCCGAGACAGGGTTATCCTACGAGCAGTACTTC. This gives the protein CASSSETGLSYEQYF.

Regarding this clonotype: Mismatch with germline at one junction end may stem from a read error. The DNA for the CDR3 is TGTGCCTGCAGCCACGGCAAAGGGACTAGCGTGGACAATGAGCAGTTCTTC. This encodes CACSHGKGTSVDNEQFF. V usage is TRBV4-2 and J usage is TRBJ2-1; 10 bases are shared with TRBD2. The length of the CDR3 is 17 residues. Germline lookup yields CDR1 LGHNA and CDR2 YNFKEQ.

Points on this clonotype: An end of the junction does not agree with germline; a read error may underlie this. The CDR3 region has the DNA TGTGCCAGTAGCCCACTAGCGGAAGGGCCCTCTGAGCAGTTCTTC. Translation gives CASSPLAEGPSEQFF. The rearrangement joins TRBV4-3 to TRBJ2-1; 8 bases align to TRBD2. This CDR3 comprises 15 residues. CDR1 and CDR2 from the germline V gene are LGHNA and YSLEER.

V usage is TRBV11-2 and J usage is TRBJ2-3; TRBD2 is a possible D gene (6 bases). The CDR3 loop spans 17 amino acids. V was cut by 2 bases and J by 10 bases, with 25 bases left in between. Germline lookup yields CDR1 SGHAT and CDR2 FQNNGV. In DNA form, the CDR3 reads TGTGCCAGCAGCTTAATAAGCGGGCGGGCCGGCCCCCTCGCGCAGTATTTT. Its translation: CASSLISGRAGPLAQYF.

On this clonotype itself: A junction boundary mismatches the germline segment, possibly from a read error. V usage is TRBV11-2 and J usage is TRBJ1-3; D not resolved. This CDR3 region has 14 residues. CDR1 and CDR2 (germline): SGHAT, FQNNGV. CDR3 DNA: TGTGCCAGCAACCTTACCTTCTCTGGAAACACCTTATACTTT. Translation gives CASNLTFSGNTLYF.

The chain carries TRBV5-1 and TRBJ2-6; D unresolved. Germline CDR1 and CDR2: SGHRS and YFSETQ. The CDR3 loop spans 15 amino acids. Trimming pared 3 bases from V and 1 base from J, leaving 8 bases between. CDR3: CASSSVTSGANVLTF. The CDR3 bases are TGCGCCAGCAGCTCCGTTACGTCTGGGGCCAACGTCCTGACTTTC.

This clonotype was observed many times. This chain connects TRBV12-5 to TRBJ2-7; TRBD1 matches 7 bases. Trimming removed 1 base from V and 0 bases from J; junction bases left unmatched: 6. CDR3 size: 16 residues. Germline values: CDR1 LGHNT, CDR2 FRNRAP. CDR3 sequence reads: CASGLARQGGSYEQYF. Written as DNA, the CDR3 is TGTGCTAGTGGTTTGGCTAGACAGGGTGGCTCCTACGAGCAGTACTTC. Full variable domain (outside the CDR3, taken from reference TRBV12-5 and TRBJ2-7): DARVTQTPRHKVTEMGQEVTMRCQPILGHNTVFWYRQTMMQGLELLAYFRNRAPLDDSGMPKDRFSAEMPDATLATLKIQPSEPRDSAVYFCASGLARQGGSYEQYFGPGTRLTVT.

This clonotype has more than one count but fewer than ten. A much more abundant neighbour one base away suggests this may be a read error. V gene TRBV12-3 or TRBV12-4 combines with J gene TRBJ2-1, with D unresolved. CDR3 length: 13 amino acids. The CDR3 region is CASNLAVLNEQFF. The CDR3 region has the DNA TGTGCCAGCAATTTAGCCGTGTTGAATGAGCAGTTCTTC.

As regards this clonotype: A much larger clone sits a single nucleotide away, making a read error possible. The CDR3 DNA is TGTGCCAGCAGGTCCCTCGGGAGGGACGATGAGCAGTTCTTC. Translated: CASRSLGRDDEQFF. This sequence joins TRBV6-5 and TRBJ2-1; 8 nucleotides align to TRBD2. Germline CDR1 and CDR2: MNHEY and SVGAGI. J gave up 8 bases and V 6 bases, and 9 bases lay outside the gene matches. The CDR3 extends over 14 amino acids.

The chain uses TRBV28 and TRBJ2-1; D may correspond to TRBD1 or TRBD2 (5 bases each). There are 15 residues in the CDR3. Trimming took off 10 bases at V and 4 bases at J, with 20 bases between the two ends. Germline V CDR1 and CDR2: MDHEN, SYDVKM. CDR3 amino acids: CANNFRDRGYNEQFF. CDR3 in DNA: TGTGCCAACAATTTCCGGGACCGCGGGTACAATGAGCAGTTCTTC.

This clonotype appeared a few times. The chain has TRBV4-1 and TRBJ2-5, with TRBD2 matching 8 bases. With 4 bases clipped from V and 2 bases from J, the junction kept 18 bases outside the gene matches. Germline CDR1 is MGHRA and CDR2 is YSYEKL. CDR3 size: 19 residues. CDR3 amino acids: CASSPRTSGIGRGQETQYF. CDR3 nucleotides: TGCGCCAGCAGCCCCCGCACTAGCGGAATTGGACGAGGGCAAGAGACCCAGTACTTC.